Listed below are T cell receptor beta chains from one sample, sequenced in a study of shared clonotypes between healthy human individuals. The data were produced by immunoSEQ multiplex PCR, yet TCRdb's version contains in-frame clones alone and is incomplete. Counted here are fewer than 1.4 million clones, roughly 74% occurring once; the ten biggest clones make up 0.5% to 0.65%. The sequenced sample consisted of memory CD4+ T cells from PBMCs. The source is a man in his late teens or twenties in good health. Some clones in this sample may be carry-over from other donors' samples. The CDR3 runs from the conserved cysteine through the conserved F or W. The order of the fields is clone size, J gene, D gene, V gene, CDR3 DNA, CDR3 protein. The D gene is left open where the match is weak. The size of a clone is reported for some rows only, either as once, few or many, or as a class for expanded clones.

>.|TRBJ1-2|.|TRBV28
TGTGCCAGCAGTTTAGTCACAGCTCCCGGGGGCTACACCTTC
CASSLVTAPGGYTF
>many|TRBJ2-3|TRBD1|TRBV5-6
TGTGCCAGCAGCATCTGGGACAGGCGCACAGATACGCAGTATTTT
CASSIWDRRTDTQYF
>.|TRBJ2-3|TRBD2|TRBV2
TGTGCCAGCAGTGAAGCGCAGCGGGATCCCCCACATTTT
CASSEAQRDPPHF
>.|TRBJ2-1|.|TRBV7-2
TGTGCCAGCAGCTCCAACAGGGCTAGTTACAATGAGCAGTTCTTC
CASSSNRASYNEQFF
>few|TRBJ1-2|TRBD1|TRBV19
TGTGCCAGTAGTATCACCGGGACAGTCAGCTATGGCTACACCTTC
CASSITGTVSYGYTF
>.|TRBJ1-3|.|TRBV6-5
TGTGCCAGCAGTTACTCAGGGCAGCCCTCTGGAAACACCATATATTTT
CASSYSGQPSGNTIYF
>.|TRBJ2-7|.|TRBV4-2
TGTGCCAGCAGCCAAGATGTGGCAGGTCAGGTTCCCGGGCAGTACTTC
CASSQDVAGQVPGQYF
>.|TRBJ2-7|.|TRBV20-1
TGCAGTGCTAGCAGGGGCAGGGAGCAGTACTTC
CSASRGREQYF
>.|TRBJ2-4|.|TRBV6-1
TGTGCCAGCAGTGAATATTGGGGGGCGGATACCATTCAGTACTTC
CASSEYWGADTIQYF
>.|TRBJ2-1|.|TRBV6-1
TGTGCCAGCGCGAGCTCCTACAATGAGCAGTTCTTC
CASASSYNEQFF
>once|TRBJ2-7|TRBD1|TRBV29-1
TGCAGCGTTTCCGGGACAGGGGCTGACGAGCAGTACTTC
CSVSGTGADEQYF
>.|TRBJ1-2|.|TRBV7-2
TGTGCCAGCAGCTTAGGGACAGCCACTAACTATGGCTACACCTTC
CASSLGTATNYGYTF
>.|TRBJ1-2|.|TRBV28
TGTGCCAGCAGTTTTGGGGGGATCTATGGCTACACCTTC
CASSFGGIYGYTF
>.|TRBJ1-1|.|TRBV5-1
TGCGCCAGCAGCTTGGACGGGGCCGAGGGTACTGAAGCTTTCTTT
CASSLDGAEGTEAFF